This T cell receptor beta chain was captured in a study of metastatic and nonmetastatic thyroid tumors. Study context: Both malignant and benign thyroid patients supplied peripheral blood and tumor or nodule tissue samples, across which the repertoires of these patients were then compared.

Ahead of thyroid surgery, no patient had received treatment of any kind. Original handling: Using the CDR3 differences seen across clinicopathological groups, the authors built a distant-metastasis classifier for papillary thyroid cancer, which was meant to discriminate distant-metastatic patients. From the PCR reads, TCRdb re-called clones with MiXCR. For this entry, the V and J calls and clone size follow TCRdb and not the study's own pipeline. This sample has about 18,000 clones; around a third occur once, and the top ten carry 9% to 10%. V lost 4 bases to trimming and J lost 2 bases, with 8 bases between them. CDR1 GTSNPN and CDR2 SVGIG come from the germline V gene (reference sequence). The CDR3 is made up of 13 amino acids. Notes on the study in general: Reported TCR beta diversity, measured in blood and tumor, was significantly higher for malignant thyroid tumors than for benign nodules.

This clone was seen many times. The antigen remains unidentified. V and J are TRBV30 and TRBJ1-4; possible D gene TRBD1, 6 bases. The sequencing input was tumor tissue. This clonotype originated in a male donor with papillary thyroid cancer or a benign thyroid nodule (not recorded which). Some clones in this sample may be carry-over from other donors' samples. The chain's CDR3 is CAWNGQTNEKLFF. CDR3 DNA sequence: TGTGCCTGGAACGGACAGACTAATGAAAAACTGTTTTTT.